A single sample gave rise to the 28 T cell receptor beta chains below, sequenced in a study of T cell responses to AZD1222 COVID-19 vaccine. Only in-frame clones appear in the TCRdb table, and some are missing; sequencing was by immunoSEQ multiplex PCR. This table has 95,000 to 150,000 clones, approximately 85% appearing once. The sample was peripheral blood, taken 28 days after the second AZD1222 dose. These receptors originate from an adult who received the AZD1222 COVID-19 vaccine.

This clone was seen a few times. The rearrangement joins TRBV5-1 to TRBJ1-1, with 7 nucleotides matching TRBD1. Germline CDR1 SGHRS, CDR2 YFSETQ. After removal of 4 bases from V and 5 bases from J, the junction contained 5 bases not matched to a gene. CDR3 length: 13 residues. The CDR3: CASSHPGGTEAFF. CDR3 DNA: TGCGCCAGCAGCCACCCAGGGGGGACTGAAGCTTTCTTT. Full variable domain (rest looked up from reference TRBV5-1 and TRBJ1-1): KAGVTQTPRYLIKTRGQQVTLSCSPISGHRSVSWYQQTPGQGLQFLFEYFSETQRNKGNFPGRFSGRQFSNSRSEMNVSTLELGDSALYLCASSHPGGTEAFFGQGTRLTVV.

V and J are TRBV6-5 and TRBJ2-7; 14 bases fit TRBD2. This CDR3 spans 14 amino acids. Trimming cost V 6 bases and J 5 bases; bases outside gene matches: 3. The V gene's germline CDR1 is MNHEY and CDR2 SVGAGI. This CDR3 is CASRRTSGGHEQYF. CDR3 sequence (DNA): TGTGCCAGCAGACGGACTAGCGGGGGGCACGAGCAGTACTTC.

The chain combines TRBV7-2 with TRBJ2-7; either TRBD1 or TRBD2 may fit D (5 bases each). The CDR3 totals 14 residues. CDR1 SGHTA and CDR2 FQGNSA come from the germline V gene. V was shortened by 0 bases and J by 2 bases, with 8 bases between the two germline ends. In nucleotides, the CDR3 is TGTGCCAGCAGCTTAGCGGGACCGGCCTACGAGCAGTACTTC. Encoded protein: CASSLAGPAYEQYF. Variable domain in full (rest from reference TRBV7-2 and TRBJ2-7): GAGVSQSPSNKVTEKGKDVELRCDPISGHTALYWYRQSLGQGLEFLIYFQGNSAPDKSGLPSDRFSAERTGGSVSTLTIQRTQQEDSAVYLCASSLAGPAYEQYFGPGTRLTVT.

This clone was seen once. The V and J genes are TRBV19 and TRBJ2-3; D unresolved. The V end was cut by 5 bases, the J end by 0 bases, with 6 bases between. In germline, CDR1 is LNHDA, CDR2 SQIVND (reference sequence). CDR3 size: 13 residues. CDR3 DNA: TGTGCCAGTAGTCCCCACAGCACAGATACGCAGTATTTT. It translates to CASSPHSTDTQYF.

The V call is TRBV6-5, the J call TRBJ1-5; D is possibly TRBD1 (6 bases). Germline V gene sequence: CDR1 MNHEY, CDR2 SVGAGI. V shed 8 bases and J shed 5 bases, with 13 bases lying between them. CDR3 size: 13 residues. Here the CDR3 DNA reads TGTGCCAGCGTCCCAAACAGGGATCAGCCCCAGCATTTT. Its protein product is CASVPNRDQPQHF.

The V gene is TRBV4-1, the J gene TRBJ2-7, with D tentatively TRBD1 (5 bases). The length of the CDR3 is 14 residues. Germline assignment: CDR1 MGHRA and CDR2 YSYEKL. Trimming took off 1 base at V and 5 bases at J, with 12 bases between the two ends. This chain's CDR3 is CASSQGVRVHEQYF. The CDR3 nucleotides are TGCGCCAGCAGCCAAGGTGTCAGGGTCCACGAGCAGTACTTC.

The rearrangement links TRBV28 to TRBJ1-1, with D possibly being TRBD1 (6 bases). The CDR3 is 14 amino acids. Trimming took off 5 bases at V and 1 base at J, with 11 bases between the two ends. Germline CDR1 is MDHEN and CDR2 is SYDVKM. The CDR3 protein is CASSPGTPNTEAFF. The CDR3 bases are TGTGCCAGCAGTCCGGGGACACCGAACACTGAAGCTTTCTTT.

V is TRBV11-2 and J is TRBJ1-2; D is ambiguous. Trimming removed 1 base from V and 7 bases from J, with 10 bases in between. Germline CDR1 SGHAT, CDR2 FQNNGV. This CDR3 has 13 amino acids. The CDR3 here is CASSLGGASGYTF. The CDR3, as DNA: TGTGCCAGCAGCTTAGGAGGCGCCTCTGGCTACACCTTC.

V and J are TRBV5-1 and TRBJ1-1, with a possible D match to TRBD1 (5 bases). The CDR3 runs 14 residues. Trimming shortened V by 2 bases and J by 6 bases, and 14 bases separated the two germline ends. Germline CDR1 and CDR2: SGHRS and YFSETQ. This chain's CDR3 is CASSFQGQDAEAFF. The CDR3 region has the DNA TGCGCCAGCAGCTTCCAGGGTCAGGACGCTGAAGCTTTCTTT.

This chain uses TRBV29-1 with TRBJ1-1; D possibly corresponds to TRBD1 (6 bases). The germline V gene has CDR1 SQVTM and CDR2 ANQGSEA. This CDR3 has 14 amino acids. The V end lost 7 bases, the J end lost 1 base, and 16 bases lay between the germline ends. The CDR3, as DNA: TGCAGCGGTTATGGGGACACAAAGAACACTGAAGCTTTCTTT. Translated: CSGYGDTKNTEAFF. Full variable domain (missing parts from reference TRBV29-1 and TRBJ1-1): SAVISQKPSRDICQRGTSLTIQCQVDSQVTMMFWYRQQPGQSLTLIATANQGSEATYESGFVIDKFPISRPNLTFSTLTVSNMSPEDSSIYLCSGYGDTKNTEAFFGQGTRLTVV.

The rearrangement links TRBV30 to TRBJ2-1; weak D call: TRBD2 (6 bases). This CDR3 contains 13 residues. Trimming took off 5 bases at V and 6 bases at J, with 14 bases between the two ends. Germline V gene lookup returns CDR1 GTSNPN and CDR2 SVGIG (reference sequence). CDR3 residues: CAWVIGGTNEQFF. The CDR3 DNA sequence: TGTGCCTGGGTCATTGGGGGGACCAATGAGCAGTTCTTC.

The V gene is TRBV23-1, the J gene TRBJ1-3; possibly TRBD1 for D (5 bases). TRBV23-1 is an ORF; its function is uncertain. This CDR3 is 16 amino acids long. Deletions cut 0 bases from V and 0 bases from J, with 9 bases between. The CDR3 coding sequence is TGCGCCAGCAGTCAATCTCAGGGCCTCTCTGGAAACACCATATATTTT. Translating it yields CASSQSQGLSGNTIYF.

CDR3 region: CASSRGSLYTDTQYF. Here the CDR3 DNA reads TGTGCCAGCAGCCGGGGATCCCTCTACACAGATACGCAGTATTTT. The chain combines TRBV3-1 (or the pseudogene TRBV3-2) with TRBJ2-3; D ambiguous. Trimming took 4 bases from V and 2 from J, leaving 13 bases between them. Per the germline V gene, CDR1 is LGHDT and CDR2 is YNNKEL (reference sequence). The CDR3 loop spans 15 amino acids.

V is TRBV6-5 and J is TRBJ2-3; 7 bases map to TRBD1. Germline CDR1 reads MNHEY; CDR2 reads SVGAGI. V was clipped by 3 bases and J by 4 bases; unmatched bases: 7. The CDR3 extends over 15 amino acids. The CDR3 loop reads CASSYWTGSADTQYF. In DNA, the CDR3 is TGTGCCAGCAGTTATTGGACAGGATCAGCAGATACGCAGTATTTT.

About this clone: The sample contains more than one DNA sequence encoding this CDR3. The J gene is TRBJ2-3, the V gene TRBV28; TRBD1 aligns across 10 bases. Germline-derived CDR1 and CDR2 are MDHEN and SYDVKM. This CDR3 has 14 residues. Trimming cost V 4 bases and J 3 bases; bases outside gene matches: 1. For the CDR3, the DNA is TGTGCCAGCAGTTCGGGACAGGGGACAGATACGCAGTATTTT. Residues: CASSSGQGTDTQYF.

In regard to this clone: The same CDR3 is also encoded by other DNA sequences in this sample. The chain is built from TRBV11-2 and TRBJ1-2, with D possibly TRBD1 on 6 matching bases. V dropped 5 bases and J dropped 8 bases, with 15 bases sitting between them. CDR3 length equals 13 residues. Germline V gene data show CDR1 as SGHAT and CDR2 as FQNNGV. DNA for the CDR3: TGTGCCAGCAGCCTAGGGGGGTCTTACGGCTACACCTTC. Amino acid sequence: CASSLGGSYGYTF.

V usage is TRBV10-3 and J usage is TRBJ2-1; TRBD1 is a possible D gene (7 bases). The V end was cut by 5 bases, the J end by 8 bases, with 16 bases between. CDR3 length: 14 residues. Germline V gene lookup returns CDR1 ENHRY and CDR2 SYGVKD. As DNA, the CDR3 is TGTGCCATCAGTAGTCAGCAGGGGGGCGATGAGCAGTTCTTC. This translates into CAISSQQGGDEQFF.

This clone was seen once. The genes are TRBV6-4 and TRBJ2-2, with D possibly TRBD2 on 7 matching bases. Deletions cut 1 base from V and 0 bases from J, with 18 bases between. Germline V gives CDR1 MRHNA, CDR2 SNTAGT. The CDR3 contains 19 residues. In DNA form, the CDR3 reads TGTGCCAGCAGTGACTGGGGTGCCCCGGGGGGCTCGAACACCGGGGAGCTGTTTTTT. It translates to CASSDWGAPGGSNTGELFF.

The sample holds one count of this clone. V and J are TRBV10-3 and TRBJ1-5; tentatively, D is TRBD1 (5 bases). Germline loops: CDR1 ENHRY, CDR2 SYGVKD. Trimming took 6 bases from V and 6 from J, leaving 21 bases between them. The length of the CDR3 is 16 residues. CDR3 DNA sequence: TGTGCCATCAGCCCGGGGGGAGCGGGTAGCGGTCAGCCCCAGCATTTT. It specifies CAISPGGAGSGQPQHF.

This clone has only a few counts. The chain employs TRBV4-1 and TRBJ1-2; weak D call: TRBD1 (5 bases). Germline V gene lookup returns CDR1 MGHRA and CDR2 YSYEKL. V was clipped by 5 bases and J by 2 bases, with 15 bases between them. The CDR3 totals 15 residues. This CDR3 is CASSEGFRGNYGYTF. Written as DNA, the CDR3 is TGCGCCAGCAGCGAAGGATTTCGGGGGAACTATGGCTACACCTTC.

The chain is built from TRBV6-4 and TRBJ1-2; perhaps TRBD1 as D (6 bases). Trimming took off 6 bases at V and 3 bases at J, with 17 bases between the two ends. The CDR3 consists of 15 residues. Germline loops: CDR1 MRHNA, CDR2 SNTAGT. Here the CDR3 reads CASRTRPGGDYGYTF. CDR3 in DNA: TGTGCCAGCAGGACCCGCCCGGGGGGCGACTATGGCTACACCTTC.

V gene TRBV5-5 combines with J gene TRBJ1-6; D is unresolved. V was clipped by 6 bases and J by 7 bases, with 14 bases between them. The V gene's germline CDR1 is SGHKS and CDR2 YYEKEE (reference sequence). The CDR3 length is 14 residues. The CDR3 here is CASTPVSSNSPLHF. CDR3 nucleotides: TGTGCCAGCACGCCAGTCAGCTCCAATTCACCCCTCCACTTT.

The chain recombines TRBV3-1 (or the pseudogene TRBV3-2) with TRBJ2-1, with 7 bases matching TRBD1. CDR1 and CDR2 (germline): LGHDT, YNNKEL (reference sequence). The CDR3 length is 16 residues. The J segment lost 0 bases and the V segment lost 1 base, leaving 3 bases of the junction unmatched. CDR3 coding DNA: TGTGCCAGCAGCCAAGCGGGACAGAGCTCCTACAATGAGCAGTTCTTC. Amino acids: CASSQAGQSSYNEQFF.

The rearrangement joins TRBV9 to TRBJ1-5; D is uncertain. The CDR3 sequence is 14 residues long. V was pared by 0 bases and J by 3 bases, with 7 bases between. From germline, CDR1 is SGDLS and CDR2 YYNGEE. CDR3 bases: TGTGCCAGCAGCGTAGATGGCACCAATCAGCCCCAGCATTTT. Protein sequence: CASSVDGTNQPQHF.

This clone was picked up many times. J is TRBJ2-7 and V is TRBV24-1; a weak D match, TRBD1 (6 bases). This CDR3 is 13 amino acids long. The V gene's germline CDR1 is KGHDR and CDR2 SFDVKD. V was pared by 9 bases and J by 3 bases, with 14 bases between. Here the CDR3 DNA reads TGTGCCACCCTTACGGACAGAAGCTACGAGCAGTACTTC. Translation: CATLTDRSYEQYF.

The sample holds one count of this clone. The chain links TRBV29-1 to TRBJ2-7; D may be TRBD1 (6 bases). Trimming took 4 bases from V and 1 from J, leaving 8 bases between them. Germline V lookup: CDR1 SQVTM, CDR2 ANQGSEA. This CDR3 has 12 residues. CDR3 sequence reads: CSVAGVSYEQYF. The CDR3 coding sequence is TGCAGCGTTGCAGGGGTTTCCTACGAGCAGTACTTC.

The chain links TRBV5-1 to TRBJ2-7; tentative D call: TRBD2 (6 bases). The CDR3 spans 15 residues. The germline gives CDR1 SGHRS, CDR2 YFSETQ. Trimming pared 7 bases from V and 7 bases from J, leaving 24 bases between. CDR3 residues: CASRESTGRLGEQYF. DNA for the CDR3: TGCGCCAGCCGGGAGTCCACGGGGCGTCTTGGGGAGCAGTACTTC.

The chain recombines TRBV29-1 with TRBJ1-2; D not resolved. Trimming took off 4 bases at V and 0 bases at J, with 9 bases between the two ends. The CDR3 covers 13 residues. CDR1 is SQVTM and CDR2 is ANQGSEA in the germline V gene. CDR3 loop: CSVVYSSNYGYTF. The CDR3 DNA reads as TGCAGCGTTGTATACAGTTCTAACTATGGCTACACCTTC.